This T cell receptor beta chain was obtained from a study of T cell changes during pregnancy in multiple sclerosis. Assay used: immunoSEQ multiplex PCR; TCRdb lists only in-frame clones, some missing. The sample yields about 71,000 clones, over 75% seen once. The CDR3 is 13 amino acids. Germline CDR1 and CDR2: LGHNA and YNFKEQ. The V end lost 0 bases, the J end lost 6 bases, and 6 bases lay between the germline ends. This sequence was found in a female donor with multiple sclerosis, enrolled in a pregnancy study. The V call is TRBV4-2, the J call TRBJ2-1; D is unresolved. Specimen: CD8+ T cells from peripheral blood mononuclear cells, collected before pregnancy. The CDR3 is CASSQDILNEQFF. The CDR3 DNA reads TGTGCCAGCAGCCAAGATATACTCAATGAGCAGTTCTTC.